This entry features one T cell receptor (beta chain) sequence. Its antigen is unknown. The V end lost 4 bases, the J end lost 5 bases, and 15 bases lay between the germline ends. This CDR3 region has 15 residues. Germline V CDR1 and CDR2: SGDLS, YYNGEE. The data stem from a study of cytomegalovirus exposure and HLA in healthy donors. Whole-study findings and limits: Per a later analysis, 18,000 or so TCR beta sequences showed association with HLA alleles at 0.05 false discovery rate. Earlier findings revealed that most TCR beta V segments proved productive either about 87% or about 30% of the time. There were around 160 TCR beta chains listed as cytomegalovirus-associated.

13 Jbeta primers and 60 Vbeta primers were used for the PCR. Assay used: immunoSEQ multiplex PCR; TCRdb lists only in-frame clones, some missing. Its table lists about 79,000 clones. This sequence joins TRBV9 and TRBJ1-4, with D tentatively TRBD1 (6 bases). The TCR sequence derives from a man aged 30-40 years in good health and CMV-seronegative. The sequenced sample was PBMCs. The CDR3 reads CASSPEPQGNEKLFF. In nucleotides, the CDR3 is TGTGCCAGCAGCCCCGAGCCACAGGGCAATGAAAAACTGTTTTTT.